The clone carrying this T cell receptor (beta chain) appeared many times. This sample is drawn from a study of human T cells and chemical hapten exposure. For the study at large: From small differences in pooled library volume came most of the variation in per-sample TCR yields.

TCRdb recomputed calls from the RACE reads with MiXCR, one row per CDR3 protein. This sample carries fewer than 70,000 distinct CDR3 sequences, around 6.6% of them seen once, and the ten largest clones take approximately 1.6%. CDR3 length equals 12 residues. The germline V and J ends were trimmed by 8 bases and 4 bases, with 9 bases remaining between them. CDR1 MNHEY and CDR2 SVGAGI come from the germline V gene. Regarding time point: pre-sensitization, week 0. The treatment is: therapeutic diphenylcyclopropenone sensitization with weekly scalp DPC. The input for sequencing was whole blood, taken in connection with sensitization to the hapten diphenylcyclopropenone (DPC). The V and J genes are TRBV6-5 and TRBJ2-1; D is unresolved. This receptor was obtained from a woman younger than 45 with alopecia areata. Some clones in this sample may be carry-over from other donors' samples. CDR3 amino acids: CASSENYNEQFF. The CDR3 coding sequence is TGTGCCAGCTCGGAAAATTACAATGAGCAGTTCTTC.